The next 24 T cell receptor beta chains were all read from a single sample in a study of CD8+ T cells in alopecia areata. Investigators isolated RNA and reverse transcribed it into cDNA to act as the sequencing template. Some clones are missing from TCRdb's copy, which holds only in-frame ones; the method was immunoSEQ multiplex PCR. The data show about 220,000 clones, around three fifths seen once. Treatment specified: oral pan-JAK inhibitor, 5-10 mg twice daily. The sequenced sample was CD4+ T cells sorted from blood, obtained at week 4, from a patient treated with tofacitinib. The receptors here all came from a human donor with alopecia areata.

The chain joins TRBV19 to TRBJ2-2; 10 bases fit TRBD1. The junction had 11 bases not matched to a gene; V was cut back by 7 bases and J by 6 bases. CDR3 size: 16 residues. Germline V gene data show CDR1 as LNHDA and CDR2 as SQIVND (reference sequence). The CDR3 DNA reads TGTGCCAGTAAAGGTGACAGGGGGCGCCCCGCCGGGGAGCTGTTTTTT. Amino acids: CASKGDRGRPAGELFF.

The rearrangement links TRBV4-3 to TRBJ1-2, with D possibly being TRBD1 (5 bases). The V end was cut by 0 bases, the J end by 6 bases, with 14 bases between. Germline CDR1 reads LGHNA; CDR2 reads YSLEER. The CDR3 is made up of 15 amino acids. The CDR3 region has the DNA TGCGCCAGCAGCCAAGAGTGGCCGTGGGGGGATGGCTACACCTTC. It translates to CASSQEWPWGDGYTF.

This rearrangement joins TRBV5-1 to TRBJ2-7; no clear D gene. Germline CDR1 reads SGHRS; CDR2 reads YFSETQ. Deletions cut 5 bases from V and 0 bases from J, with 9 bases between. CDR3 size: 13 residues. Here the CDR3 reads CASSDINSYEQYF. In nucleotides, the CDR3 is TGCGCCAGCAGTGACATAAACTCCTACGAGCAGTACTTC.

The genes are TRBV27 and TRBJ2-7; D is uncertain. Trimming shortened V by 2 bases and J by 1 base, and 12 bases separated the two germline ends. In germline, CDR1 is MNHEY, CDR2 SMNVEV (reference sequence). The CDR3 consists of 15 residues. CDR3 protein: CASSLKNHLSYEQYF. CDR3 sequence (DNA): TGTGCCAGCAGTTTAAAGAACCACTTATCCTACGAGCAGTACTTC.

This chain uses TRBV10-3 with TRBJ2-6; D possibly uses TRBD1 or TRBD2 (5 bases each). The V gene lost 0 bases and the J gene lost 3 bases, with 6 bases spanning the gap. The CDR3 contains 15 residues. Germline V gene lookup returns CDR1 ENHRY and CDR2 SYGVKD. The CDR3 reads CAISESGVGANVLTF. The CDR3 region has the DNA TGTGCCATCAGTGAGTCGGGGGTTGGGGCCAACGTCCTGACTTTC.

This chain uses TRBV7-3 with TRBJ1-1, with D perhaps matching TRBD1 (6 bases). The CDR3 has 13 amino acids. The V gene's germline CDR1 is SGHTA and CDR2 FQGTGA. The V and J ends lost 5 bases and 7 bases respectively, with 14 bases between them. For the CDR3, the DNA is TGTGCCAGCAGCGGGGGCAGGGCCGGTGAAGCTTTCTTT. Protein: CASSGGRAGEAFF. The variable domain in full, with the rest retrieved from reference TRBV7-3 and TRBJ1-1, is GAGVSQTPSNKVTEKGKYVELRCDPISGHTALYWYRQSLGQGPEFLIYFQGTGAADDSGLPNDRFFAVRPEGSVSTLKIQRTERGDSAVYLCASSGGRAGEAFFGQGTRLTVV.

The chain uses TRBV7-2 and TRBJ1-5; no definite D call. Germline-derived CDR1 and CDR2 are SGHTA and FQGNSA. The CDR3 consists of 14 residues. Between the trimmed V and J ends, which lost 5 bases and 2 bases, there was a span of 10 bases. The CDR3 loop is CASSADNGNQPQHF. DNA of the CDR3: TGTGCCAGCAGCGCTGACAATGGCAATCAGCCCCAGCATTTT.

V is TRBV14 and J is TRBJ2-3; maybe TRBD2 (5 bases). The CDR3 has 15 amino acids. The germline V gene encodes CDR1 SGHDN and CDR2 FVKESK. The V end lost 2 bases, the J end lost 7 bases, and 16 bases lay between the germline ends. CDR3 residues: CASSQNPASTNTQYF. The CDR3 coding sequence is TGTGCCAGCAGCCAAAACCCCGCTAGCACCAATACGCAGTATTTT.

V and J are TRBV30 and TRBJ2-3, with 9 bases fitting TRBD2. Germline V gives CDR1 GTSNPN, CDR2 SVGIG (reference sequence). With V trimmed by 1 base and J by 1 base, 0 bases remained unmatched. CDR3 length: 14 residues. This CDR3 is CAWSASGGTDTQYF. As DNA, the CDR3 is TGTGCCTGGAGTGCTAGCGGGGGCACAGATACGCAGTATTTT.

The genes are TRBV29-1 and TRBJ1-1, with no clear D. V was shortened by 4 bases and J by 2 bases, with 17 bases between the two germline ends. CDR3 length: 15 residues. Germline lookup yields CDR1 SQVTM and CDR2 ANQGSEA. CDR3 in amino acids: CSVGLLAALNTEAFF. In DNA, the CDR3 is TGCAGCGTTGGATTACTGGCAGCCCTAAACACTGAAGCTTTCTTT.

J is TRBJ2-1 and V is TRBV29-1; D possibly matches TRBD1 or TRBD2 (5 bases each). V lost 4 bases, J lost 8 bases, and 6 bases lay in between. The CDR3 contains 10 residues. CDR1 and CDR2 (germline): SQVTM, ANQGSEA. CDR3 sequence: CSVGGDEQFF. Written as DNA, the CDR3 is TGCAGCGTTGGAGGGGATGAGCAGTTCTTC.

The rearrangement uses TRBV25-1 and TRBJ1-2; 8 bases are a match to TRBD1. Trimming removed 4 bases from V and 4 bases from J; junction bases left unmatched: 14. Germline CDR1 is MGHDK and CDR2 is SYGVNS. This CDR3 comprises 17 residues. In DNA, the CDR3 is TGTGCCAGCAGTGCTTCCCTAGCCGACAGGGGATCCTATGGCTACACCTTC. Translating it yields CASSASLADRGSYGYTF.

CDR3 protein: CAIRNPGQGTYEQYF. The CDR3 nucleotides are TGTGCCATCAGAAATCCGGGACAGGGGACCTACGAGCAGTACTTC. The chain is built from TRBV10-3 and TRBJ2-7, with TRBD1 matching 10 bases. The CDR3 covers 15 residues. Per germline, CDR1 ENHRY and CDR2 SYGVKD. V was pared by 6 bases and J by 2 bases, with 7 bases of the junction left unmatched.

This clone was seen more than once but under ten times. V is TRBV6-6 and J is TRBJ1-2; tentatively, D is TRBD1 (6 bases). Trimming shortened V by 4 bases and J by 4 bases, and 16 bases separated the two germline ends. Germline CDR1 is MNHNY and CDR2 is SVGAGI (reference sequence). This CDR3 comprises 15 residues. CDR3 in amino acids: CASSSSLQGSYGYTF. CDR3 bases: TGTGCCAGCAGTTCAAGCCTACAGGGTAGCTATGGCTACACCTTC.

This clone came up a few times. The chain links TRBV30 to TRBJ2-3; 8 nucleotides line up with TRBD1. V lost 2 bases and J lost 2; bases outside the gene matches: 9. Germline V CDR1 and CDR2: GTSNPN, SVGIG (reference sequence). The CDR3 extends over 16 amino acids. In DNA form, the CDR3 reads TGTGCCTGGAGTTTAGCCGGGACAGGCCTCACAGATACGCAGTATTTT. Amino acids: CAWSLAGTGLTDTQYF.

This clone was seen more than once but under ten times. The chain employs TRBV14 and TRBJ1-6; a possible D gene is TRBD1 (5 bases). The germline CDR1 and CDR2 sequences are SGHDN and FVKESK. Trimming removed 5 bases from V and 10 bases from J, with 12 bases in between. The CDR3 has 13 amino acids. The CDR3 protein is CASSSRGASPLHF. CDR3 nucleotide sequence: TGTGCCAGCAGCTCCCGCGGGGCGTCACCCCTCCACTTT. The full variable domain, rest sourced from reference TRBV14 and TRBJ1-6, is EAGVTQFPSHSVIEKGQTVTLRCDPISGHDNLYWYRRVMGKEIKFLLHFVKESKQDESGMPNNRFLAERTGGTYSTLKVQPAELEDSGVYFCASSSRGASPLHFGNGTRLTVT.

The chain joins TRBV20-1 to TRBJ2-7, with no clear D. Germline V CDR1 and CDR2: DFQATT, SNEGSKA (reference sequence). This CDR3 is 11 amino acids long. The V end was cut by 0 bases, the J end by 6 bases, with 6 bases between. Here the CDR3 reads CSARDGPEQYF. Written as DNA, the CDR3 is TGCAGTGCTAGAGATGGGCCCGAGCAGTACTTC.

The genes are TRBV29-1 and TRBJ1-1; 9 bases align to TRBD1. V was pared by 7 bases and J by 7 bases, with 7 bases of the junction left unmatched. This CDR3 spans 12 amino acids. Germline V gene lookup returns CDR1 SQVTM and CDR2 ANQGSEA. CDR3 DNA sequence: TGCAGCGCGGACAGGGGCGGTGGTGAAGCTTTCTTT. Amino acid sequence: CSADRGGGEAFF.

This clone was seen a few times. The chain has TRBV7-2 and TRBJ2-5, with no clear D. This CDR3 comprises 13 residues. The V gene's germline CDR1 is SGHTA and CDR2 FQGNSA. The V gene lost 5 bases and the J gene lost 5 bases, with 12 bases spanning the gap. DNA for the CDR3: TGTGCCAGCAGCACATTAAGTTGGGAGACCCAGTACTTC. This translates into CASSTLSWETQYF.

The rearrangement uses TRBV29-1 and TRBJ1-1; a weak D match, TRBD1 (6 bases). Germline V gene data show CDR1 as SQVTM and CDR2 as ANQGSEA. The CDR3 has 14 residues. V was cut by 7 bases and J by 5 bases, with 20 bases left in between. The CDR3 reads CSALLGGRRTEAFF. In DNA, the CDR3 is TGCAGCGCCCTCCTAGGGGGTCGGCGAACTGAAGCTTTCTTT.

On this clone itself: The sample carries other DNA sequences with the same CDR3. The chain has TRBV27 and TRBJ1-1, with D possibly TRBD1 on 5 matching bases. Germline V gives CDR1 MNHEY, CDR2 SMNVEV (reference sequence). V was trimmed by 6 bases and J by 1 base, leaving 9 bases between them. The CDR3 covers 13 residues. The CDR3 coding sequence is TGTGCCAGCAGCGCTACAGGGAACACTGAAGCTTTCTTT. Protein product: CASSATGNTEAFF.

Note on this clone: The same CDR3 can be traced to other DNA sequences in this sample. The chain combines TRBV18 with TRBJ2-5; possibly TRBD1 or TRBD2 for D (5 bases each). Germline CDR1 and CDR2: KGHSH and LQKENI. The CDR3 is made up of 13 amino acids. Trimming took off 3 bases at V and 2 bases at J, with 7 bases between the two ends. DNA of the CDR3: TGTGCCAGCTCACCGGGGACGCAAGAGACCCAGTACTTC. It translates to CASSPGTQETQYF.

The gene calls are TRBV27 and TRBJ2-7; the D gene could be TRBD1 or TRBD2 (5 bases each). CDR3 length: 15 residues. Per the germline V gene, CDR1 is MNHEY and CDR2 is SMNVEV (reference sequence). V shed 5 bases and J shed 4 bases, with 18 bases lying between them. CDR3 coding DNA: TGTGCCAGCAGTCCTCAATACGGGGCCCTTTACGAGCAGTACTTC. Protein: CASSPQYGALYEQYF.

There are a few counts of this clone. The rearrangement joins TRBV23-1 to TRBJ2-7; unclear D gene. TRBV23-1 is an ORF; its function is uncertain. The CDR3 sequence is 11 residues long. V lost 1 base and J lost 5, with 3 bases in between. The CDR3 protein is CASSQCNEQYF. The CDR3 bases are TGCGCCAGCAGTCAATGTAACGAGCAGTACTTC.